Sequencing of this T cell receptor (beta chain) was carried out in a study of cytomegalovirus exposure and HLA in healthy donors. About the research overall: An earlier analysis found some 100 million unique TCR beta sequences from approximately 200 million T cells. Study conclusions and caveats: A few chains linked to CMV were shown in vitro to be specific for CMV antigens. Indistinguishability led to the exclusion of some V segments, TRBV6-2 and TRBV6-3 included. The sole available immune exposure information was CMV serostatus.

13 Jbeta primers and 60 Vbeta primers were used for the PCR. Profiling relied on immunoSEQ multiplex PCR, and the TCRdb table lists in-frame clones only, not all of them. The table lists around 160,000 clones, 68% of them singletons. To note about this clone: As yet, its antigen is unknown.

The V gene's germline CDR1 is LNHDA and CDR2 SQIVND (reference sequence). The CDR3 totals 14 residues. Trimming removed 5 bases from V and 0 bases from J; junction bases left unmatched: 3. Sequencing was carried out using PBMCs. This clonotype was obtained from a man in his fifties or sixties in good health and CMV-seronegative. The chain joins TRBV19 to TRBJ1-1; TRBD1 aligns across 7 bases. CDR3 sequence: CASSVQGLNTEAFF. The CDR3, as DNA: TGTGCCAGTAGTGTACAGGGGTTGAACACTGAAGCTTTCTTT.